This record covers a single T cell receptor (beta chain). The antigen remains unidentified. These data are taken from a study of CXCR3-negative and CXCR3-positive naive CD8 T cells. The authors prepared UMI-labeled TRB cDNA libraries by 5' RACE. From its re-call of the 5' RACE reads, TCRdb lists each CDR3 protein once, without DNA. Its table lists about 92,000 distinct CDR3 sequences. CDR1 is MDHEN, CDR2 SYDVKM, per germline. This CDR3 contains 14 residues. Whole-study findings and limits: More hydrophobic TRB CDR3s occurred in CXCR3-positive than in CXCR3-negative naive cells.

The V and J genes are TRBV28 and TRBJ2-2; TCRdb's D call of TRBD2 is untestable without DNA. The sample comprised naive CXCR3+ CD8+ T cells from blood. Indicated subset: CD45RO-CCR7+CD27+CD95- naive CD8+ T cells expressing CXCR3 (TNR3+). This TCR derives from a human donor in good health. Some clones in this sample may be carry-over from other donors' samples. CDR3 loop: CACSFGTRGGELFF.